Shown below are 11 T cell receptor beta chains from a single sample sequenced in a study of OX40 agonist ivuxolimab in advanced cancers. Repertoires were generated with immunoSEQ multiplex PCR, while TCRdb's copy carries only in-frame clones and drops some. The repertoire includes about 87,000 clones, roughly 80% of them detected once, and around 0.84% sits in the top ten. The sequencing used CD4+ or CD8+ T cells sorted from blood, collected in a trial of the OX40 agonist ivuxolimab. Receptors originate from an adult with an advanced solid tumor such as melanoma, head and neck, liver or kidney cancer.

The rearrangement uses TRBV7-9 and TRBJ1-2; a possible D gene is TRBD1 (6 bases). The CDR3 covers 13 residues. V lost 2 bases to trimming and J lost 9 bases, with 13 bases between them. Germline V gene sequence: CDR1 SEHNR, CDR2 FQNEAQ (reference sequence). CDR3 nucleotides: TGTGCCAGCAGCTTACAACAGGGTGGGCGCTACACCTTC. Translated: CASSLQQGGRYTF.

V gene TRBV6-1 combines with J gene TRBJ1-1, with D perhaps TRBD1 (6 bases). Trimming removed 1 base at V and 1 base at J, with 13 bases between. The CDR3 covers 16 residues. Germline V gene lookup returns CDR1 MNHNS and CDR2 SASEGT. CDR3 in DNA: TGTGCCAGCAGTGAAGTATGGACAGCAGCGAACACTGAAGCTTTCTTT. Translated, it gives CASSEVWTAANTEAFF.

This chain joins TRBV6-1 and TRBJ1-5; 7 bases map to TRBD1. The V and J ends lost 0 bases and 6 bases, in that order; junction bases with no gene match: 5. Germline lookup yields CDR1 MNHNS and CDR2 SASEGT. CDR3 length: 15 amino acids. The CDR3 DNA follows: TGTGCCAGCAGTGAAGCGGGTTCAGGGGGTCAGCCCCAGCATTTT. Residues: CASSEAGSGGQPQHF.

Here the CDR3 DNA reads TGTGCCAGCAGCCAAGGAGGTCGAGAGTACCAAGAGACCCAGTACTTC. Translated, it gives CASSQGGREYQETQYF. The V call is TRBV4-2, the J call TRBJ2-5; D is ambiguous. From germline, CDR1 is LGHNA and CDR2 YNFKEQ. The V end was cut by 1 base, the J end by 0 bases, with 12 bases between. The CDR3 covers 16 residues.

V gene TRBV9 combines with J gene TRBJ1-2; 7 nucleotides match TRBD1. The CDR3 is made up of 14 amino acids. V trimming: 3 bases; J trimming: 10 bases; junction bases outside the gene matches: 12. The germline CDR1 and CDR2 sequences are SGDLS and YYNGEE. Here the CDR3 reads CASSATTGGTVYTF. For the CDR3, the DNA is TGTGCCAGCAGCGCCACAACTGGGGGGACAGTCTACACCTTC.

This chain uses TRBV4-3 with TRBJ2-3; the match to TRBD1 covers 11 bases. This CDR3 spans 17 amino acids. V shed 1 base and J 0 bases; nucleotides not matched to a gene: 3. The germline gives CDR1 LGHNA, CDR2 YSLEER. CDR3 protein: CASSQGTGGRSTDTQYF. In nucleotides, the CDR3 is TGCGCCAGCAGCCAAGGGACAGGGGGCCGGAGCACAGATACGCAGTATTTT.

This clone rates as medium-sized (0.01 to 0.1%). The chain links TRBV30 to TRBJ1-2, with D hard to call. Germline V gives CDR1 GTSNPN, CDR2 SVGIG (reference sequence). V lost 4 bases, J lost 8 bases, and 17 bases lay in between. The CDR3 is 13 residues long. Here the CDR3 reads CAWTRGVAGGYTF. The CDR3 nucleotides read TGTGCCTGGACTCGCGGCGTGGCGGGAGGCTACACCTTC.

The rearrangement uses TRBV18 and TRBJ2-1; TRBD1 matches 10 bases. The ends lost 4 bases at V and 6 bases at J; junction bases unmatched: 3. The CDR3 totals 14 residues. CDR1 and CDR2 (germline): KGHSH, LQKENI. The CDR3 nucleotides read TGTGCCAGCTCACAGGGACAGGGGCTCAATGAGCAGTTCTTC. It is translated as CASSQGQGLNEQFF.

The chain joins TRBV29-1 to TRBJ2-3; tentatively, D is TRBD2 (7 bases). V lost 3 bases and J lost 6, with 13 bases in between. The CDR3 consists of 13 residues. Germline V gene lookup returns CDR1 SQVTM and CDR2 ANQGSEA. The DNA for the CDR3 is TGCAGCGTTGACGTGGGGGGGCATGATACGCAGTATTTT. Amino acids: CSVDVGGHDTQYF.

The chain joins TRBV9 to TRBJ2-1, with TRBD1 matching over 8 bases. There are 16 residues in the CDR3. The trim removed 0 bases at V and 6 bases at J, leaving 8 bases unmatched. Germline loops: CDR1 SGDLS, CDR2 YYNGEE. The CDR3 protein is CASSVVGRGRSNEQFF. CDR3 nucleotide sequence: TGTGCCAGCAGCGTAGTCGGCAGGGGGCGCAGCAATGAGCAGTTCTTC.

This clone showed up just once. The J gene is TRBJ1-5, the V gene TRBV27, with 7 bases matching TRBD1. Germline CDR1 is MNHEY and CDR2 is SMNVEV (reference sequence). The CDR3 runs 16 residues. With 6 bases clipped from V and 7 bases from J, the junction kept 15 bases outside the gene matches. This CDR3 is CASSPSDRVKGQPQHF. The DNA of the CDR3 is TGTGCCAGCAGCCCTTCCGACAGGGTAAAGGGGCAGCCCCAGCATTTT.